This T cell receptor (beta chain) was recorded in a study of OX40 agonist ivuxolimab in advanced cancers. Across the whole study: Allowance was made for prior anti-PD-1, anti-PD-L1 or anti-CTLA-4 therapy, and roughly 40% had some.

On cycle 4 day 1 and cycle 7 day 1, as well as at baseline, blood was sampled. The germline V gene encodes CDR1 MNHNS and CDR2 SASEGT. Trimming cost V 4 bases and J 9 bases; bases outside gene matches: 4. The CDR3 has 13 residues. Clones were read by immunoSEQ multiplex PCR, and TCRdb kept only the in-frame ones, dropping some. The sample carries about 33,000 clones, about nine tenths recorded once. This receptor was taken from an adult with an advanced solid tumor such as melanoma, head and neck, liver or kidney cancer. Sequences were derived from CD4+ or CD8+ T cells sorted from blood, sampled in a trial of the OX40 agonist ivuxolimab. The chain is built from TRBV6-1 and TRBJ2-4, with TRBD1 identical over 9 bases. The CDR3 DNA sequence: TGTGCCAGCAGTGGGGGACAGGGCGGCATTCAGTACTTC. It encodes CASSGGQGGIQYF.